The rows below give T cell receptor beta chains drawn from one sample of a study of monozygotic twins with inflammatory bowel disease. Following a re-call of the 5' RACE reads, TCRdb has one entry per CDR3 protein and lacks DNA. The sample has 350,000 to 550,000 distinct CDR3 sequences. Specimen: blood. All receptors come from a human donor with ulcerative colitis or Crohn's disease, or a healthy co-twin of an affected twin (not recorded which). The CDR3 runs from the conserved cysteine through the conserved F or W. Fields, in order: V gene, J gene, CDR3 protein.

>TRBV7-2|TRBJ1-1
CASSLSWTGGSGEAFF
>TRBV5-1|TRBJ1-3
CASSPGDRVGNTIYF
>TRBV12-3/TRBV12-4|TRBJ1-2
CASRPDRGGYTF
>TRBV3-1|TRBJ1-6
CASSKLKHSPLHF
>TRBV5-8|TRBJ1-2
CASSPTQEGAFYGYTF
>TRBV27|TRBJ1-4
CASSWVGTGDEKLFF
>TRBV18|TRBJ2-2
CASSPWGMTGTGELFF
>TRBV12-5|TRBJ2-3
CASGPLGSTDTQYF
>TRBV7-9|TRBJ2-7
CASSLERGTGFYEQYF
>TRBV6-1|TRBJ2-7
CASKLAGTATSYEQYF
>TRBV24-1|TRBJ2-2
CATSAGTSNAGELFF
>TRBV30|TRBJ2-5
CAWTRTGGKETQYF
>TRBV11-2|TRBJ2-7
CASSLTPWEQYF
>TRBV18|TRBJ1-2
CASSPGSDNYGYTF
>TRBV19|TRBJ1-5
CASSIVPSTGSNQPQHF
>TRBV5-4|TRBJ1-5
CASSAWGNQPQHF
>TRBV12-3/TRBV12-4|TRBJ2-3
CASNDLVSTDTQYF
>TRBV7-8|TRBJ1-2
CASSLVGTGSNYGYTF
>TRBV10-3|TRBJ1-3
CAISLSHAGGIYF
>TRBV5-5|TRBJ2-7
CASSPLSDEQYF
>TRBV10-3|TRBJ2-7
CAISERGFGEQYF
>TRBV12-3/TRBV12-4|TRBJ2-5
CASEKRSAGVGSQETQYF